This T cell receptor (beta chain) comes out of a study of regulatory T cells in long-lasting Graves disease. Study-wide context: To qualify as persistent, Graves' disease required over 5 years of antithyroid drugs with positive TSH receptor antibodies.

The sample's time point: persistent/refractory GD, antithyroid drugs over 5 years with positive TRAb. Isolated PBMC RNA provided the starting material for the TCR library. Tubes containing EDTA received 7 to 10 milliliters of drawn peripheral blood. Sequencing libraries for TCR beta were prepared with iRepertoire HTBI primers and Arm-PCR of CDR3 regions. TCRdb independently ran MiXCR on the multiplex PCR reads; one entry per CDR3 protein. Of 350,000 to 450,000 distinct CDR3 sequences detected, around a fifth appear once; the ten largest clones hold roughly 13%. This clonotype was detected ten times or more. The receptor was isolated from a female donor with Graves disease. The material sequenced was peripheral blood mononuclear cells (PBMCs), taken when the disease was refractory, from a patient treated with antithyroid drugs.

The CDR3 coding sequence is TGTGCCAGCACCGAAGACAGGGCCTATGGCTACACCTTC. Encoded protein: CASTEDRAYGYTF. V usage is TRBV12-3 or TRBV12-4 and J usage is TRBJ1-2, with 7 bases that match TRBD1. The V segment lost 7 bases and the J segment 4 bases; nucleotides outside the gene matches: 6. The CDR3 totals 13 residues.